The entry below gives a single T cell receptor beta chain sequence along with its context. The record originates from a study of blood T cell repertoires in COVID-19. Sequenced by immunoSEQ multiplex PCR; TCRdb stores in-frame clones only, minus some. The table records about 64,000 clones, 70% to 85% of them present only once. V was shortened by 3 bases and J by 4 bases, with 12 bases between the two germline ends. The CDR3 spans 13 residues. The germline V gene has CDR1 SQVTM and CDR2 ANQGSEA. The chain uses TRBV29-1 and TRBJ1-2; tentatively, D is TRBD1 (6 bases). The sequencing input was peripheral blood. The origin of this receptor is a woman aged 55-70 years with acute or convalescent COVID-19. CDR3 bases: TGCAGCGTTGACAACAGGGAAGGCTATGGCTACACCTTC. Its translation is CSVDNREGYGYTF.